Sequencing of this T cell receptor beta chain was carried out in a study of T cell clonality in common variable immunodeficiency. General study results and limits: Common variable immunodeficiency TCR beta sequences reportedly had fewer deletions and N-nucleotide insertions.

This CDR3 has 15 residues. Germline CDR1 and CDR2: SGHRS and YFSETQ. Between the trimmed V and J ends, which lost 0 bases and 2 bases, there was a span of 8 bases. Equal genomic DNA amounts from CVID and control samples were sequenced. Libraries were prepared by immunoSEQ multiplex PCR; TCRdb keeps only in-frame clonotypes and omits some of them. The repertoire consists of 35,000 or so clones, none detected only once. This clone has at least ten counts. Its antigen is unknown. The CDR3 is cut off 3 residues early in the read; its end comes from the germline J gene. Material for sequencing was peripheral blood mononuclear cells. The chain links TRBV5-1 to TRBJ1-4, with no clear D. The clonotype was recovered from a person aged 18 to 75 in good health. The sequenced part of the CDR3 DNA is TGCGCCAGCAGCTTGGACAGACCCACTAATGAAAAA. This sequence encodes CASSLDRPTNEK. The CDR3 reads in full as CASSLDRPTNEKLFF.